The text below deals with one T cell receptor (beta chain). CDR1 SGHTA and CDR2 FQGNSA come from the germline V gene. Trimming removed 0 bases from V and 4 bases from J; junction bases left unmatched: 4. The CDR3 is 16 residues long. With MiXCR, TCRdb reprocessed the PCR reads. The table has approximately 24,000 clones, 15% seen once; the top ten hold roughly 3.3%. The data stem from a study of metastatic and nonmetastatic thyroid tumors. Not a single patient had been given any form of treatment at any point before undergoing thyroid surgery. This sequence was found in a female donor with papillary thyroid cancer or a benign thyroid nodule (not recorded which). Some clones in this sample may be carry-over from other donors' samples. Sequenced: blood. V and J are TRBV7-2 and TRBJ1-5, with 9 bases identical to TRBD1. The CDR3 sequence is CASSLARDRVNQPQHF. DNA for the CDR3: TGTGCCAGCAGCTTAGCTCGGGACAGGGTAAATCAGCCCCAGCATTTT.